A selection of T cell receptor beta chains follows, all from one sample in a study of human T cells and chemical hapten exposure. In TCRdb, the RACE reads were re-called with MiXCR into one record per CDR3 protein. There are under 450,000 distinct CDR3 sequences in the sample; about 6% occur only once, and approximately 5.4% lies in the top ten. Material: whole blood, obtained in connection with sensitization to the hapten diphenylcyclopropenone (DPC). These receptors originate from a woman aged 18-30 years with alopecia areata. Some clones in this sample may be carry-over from other donors' samples. The CDR3 runs from the conserved cysteine through the conserved F or W. The order of the fields is CDR3 length, D gene, clone size, V gene, J gene, CDR3 DNA, CDR3 protein. D genes are given only for firm matches. The size field is filled for only some rows; it gives once, few, many or a size class.

cdr3_length: 16
d_call: -
clone_size: few
v_call: TRBV28
j_call: TRBJ2-3
cdr3_nt: TGTGCCAGCACCCCAAATAGGGGGGCGGGCACAGATACGCAGTATTTT
cdr3_aa: CASTPNRGAGTDTQYF

cdr3_length: 17
d_call: -
clone_size: many
v_call: TRBV29-1
j_call: TRBJ2-6
cdr3_nt: TGCAGCGTTACCGGGACCGCCTTTAAGGATGGGGCCAACGTCCTGACTTTC
cdr3_aa: CSVTGTAFKDGANVLTF

cdr3_length: 12
d_call: -
clone_size: many
v_call: TRBV2
j_call: TRBJ1-3
cdr3_nt: TGTGCCAGCGGGGTCGAGAAAAACACCATATATTTT
cdr3_aa: CASGVEKNTIYF

cdr3_length: 14
d_call: -
clone_size: few
v_call: TRBV28
j_call: TRBJ2-7
cdr3_nt: TGTGCCAGCAGTGACCCCCGACAAGGCTACGAGCAGTACTTC
cdr3_aa: CASSDPRQGYEQYF

cdr3_length: 13
d_call: TRBD1
clone_size: few
v_call: TRBV9
j_call: TRBJ1-2
cdr3_nt: TGTGCCAGCAGCGTAGGCAGGGGGGATGGCTACACCTTC
cdr3_aa: CASSVGRGDGYTF

cdr3_length: 15
d_call: TRBD1
clone_size: -
v_call: TRBV7-9
j_call: TRBJ1-4
cdr3_nt: TGTGCCAGCAGCTTTGGGACAGGGCCGAATGAAAAACTGTTTTTT
cdr3_aa: CASSFGTGPNEKLFF

cdr3_length: 14
d_call: -
clone_size: -
v_call: TRBV14
j_call: TRBJ2-7
cdr3_nt: TGTGCCAGCAGCAAAACGGGGGGCCTCTACGAGCAGTACTTC
cdr3_aa: CASSKTGGLYEQYF

cdr3_length: 14
d_call: -
clone_size: many
v_call: TRBV9
j_call: TRBJ2-3
cdr3_nt: TGTGCCAGCAGCACGGGGTCTGGGGCAGATACGCAGTATTTT
cdr3_aa: CASSTGSGADTQYF

cdr3_length: 18
d_call: -
clone_size: many
v_call: TRBV12-2
j_call: TRBJ1-4
cdr3_nt: TGTGCAAGTCGCTTAGCGTCGACCATCCGAACGGCTAATGAAAAACTGTTTTTT
cdr3_aa: CASRLASTIRTANEKLFF

cdr3_length: 14
d_call: TRBD1
clone_size: few
v_call: TRBV12-3/TRBV12-4
j_call: TRBJ1-1
cdr3_nt: TGTGCCAGCAGTTTAAGGACAGGGCTGACTGAAGCTTTCTTT
cdr3_aa: CASSLRTGLTEAFF

cdr3_length: 16
d_call: TRBD2
clone_size: -
v_call: TRBV7-3
j_call: TRBJ2-7
cdr3_nt: TGTGCCAGCAGCTACGTAGCGGGGGCGTTACCCTACGAGCAGTACTTC
cdr3_aa: CASSYVAGALPYEQYF

cdr3_length: 14
d_call: TRBD1
clone_size: many
v_call: TRBV7-3
j_call: TRBJ2-1
cdr3_nt: TGTGCCAGCAGCTTCACACAGGGGGCGGGTGAGCAGTTCTTC
cdr3_aa: CASSFTQGAGEQFF

cdr3_length: 15
d_call: TRBD2
clone_size: medium-sized
v_call: TRBV20-1
j_call: TRBJ2-1
cdr3_nt: TGCAGTGCTAGCCTAACTAGCGGGGGGGCCGACGAGCAGTTCTTC
cdr3_aa: CSASLTSGGADEQFF

cdr3_length: 14
d_call: TRBD1
clone_size: few
v_call: TRBV4-1
j_call: TRBJ2-7
cdr3_nt: TGCGCCAGCAGCCACGTGACAGGGGACCACGAGCAGTACTTC
cdr3_aa: CASSHVTGDHEQYF

cdr3_length: 18
d_call: TRBD1
clone_size: few
v_call: TRBV18
j_call: TRBJ1-6
cdr3_nt: TGTGCCAGCTCACTCTCCGCCGCGGGGACAGGGGGTAATTCACCCCTCCACTTT
cdr3_aa: CASSLSAAGTGGNSPLHF

cdr3_length: 12
d_call: -
clone_size: many
v_call: TRBV13
j_call: TRBJ2-7
cdr3_nt: TGTGCCAGCAGCTCCACCGGGGTCGAGCAGTACTTC
cdr3_aa: CASSSTGVEQYF

cdr3_length: 17
d_call: TRBD1
clone_size: few
v_call: TRBV7-2
j_call: TRBJ2-6
cdr3_nt: TGTGCCAGCAGCTTACAGGGGGCTGGCTCTGGGGCCAACGTCCTGACTTTC
cdr3_aa: CASSLQGAGSGANVLTF

cdr3_length: 18
d_call: TRBD1
clone_size: -
v_call: TRBV10-1
j_call: TRBJ2-6
cdr3_nt: TGCGCCAGCACCCTGTTGGACAGGACTCTTTCTGGGGCCAACGTCCTGACTTTC
cdr3_aa: CASTLLDRTLSGANVLTF

cdr3_length: 14
d_call: -
clone_size: many
v_call: TRBV28
j_call: TRBJ1-5
cdr3_nt: TGTGCCAGCAGTTTCCTTTGGATCAATCAGCCCCAGCATTTT
cdr3_aa: CASSFLWINQPQHF

cdr3_length: 15
d_call: TRBD1
clone_size: many
v_call: TRBV6-2/TRBV6-3
j_call: TRBJ2-1
cdr3_nt: TGTGCCAGCAGTCCGAAGGGGGCCGTCTTCAATGAGCAGTTCTTC
cdr3_aa: CASSPKGAVFNEQFF

cdr3_length: 13
d_call: -
clone_size: -
v_call: TRBV20-1
j_call: TRBJ1-3
cdr3_nt: TGCAGTGCTAGAGTGGGGGGTGGAAACACCATATATTTT
cdr3_aa: CSARVGGGNTIYF

cdr3_length: 15
d_call: TRBD2
clone_size: many
v_call: TRBV4-2
j_call: TRBJ2-3
cdr3_nt: TGTGCCAGCAGCCAACTAGCGGGGAGCACAGATACGCAGTATTTT
cdr3_aa: CASSQLAGSTDTQYF

cdr3_length: 14
d_call: TRBD1
clone_size: many
v_call: TRBV18
j_call: TRBJ1-1
cdr3_nt: TGTGCCAGCTCCCGGCCTACAGGGGGCACTGAAGCTTTCTTT
cdr3_aa: CASSRPTGGTEAFF

cdr3_length: 16
d_call: TRBD1
clone_size: few
v_call: TRBV18
j_call: TRBJ1-4
cdr3_nt: TGTGCCAGCTCACCACGGGCCCAGGGGGCTAATGAAAAACTGTTTTTT
cdr3_aa: CASSPRAQGANEKLFF

cdr3_length: 16
d_call: TRBD1
clone_size: many
v_call: TRBV29-1
j_call: TRBJ1-2
cdr3_nt: TGCAGCGTTACCCCAGGGGGAGCAAGGGGCGACTATGGCTACACCTTC
cdr3_aa: CSVTPGGARGDYGYTF

cdr3_length: 16
d_call: TRBD1
clone_size: -
v_call: TRBV6-5
j_call: TRBJ1-6
cdr3_nt: TGTGCCAGCAGTTACGGGACAGGGGGCGCGGGTTCACCCCTCCACTTT
cdr3_aa: CASSYGTGGAGSPLHF

cdr3_length: 23
d_call: -
clone_size: -
v_call: TRBV20-1
j_call: TRBJ1-6
cdr3_nt: TGCAGTGCTAGAGATAGGCGCGGAGCAGGCAGGGAAGGTATAGCCCCATATAATTCACCCCTCCACTTT
cdr3_aa: CSARDRRGAGREGIAPYNSPLHF

cdr3_length: 12
d_call: -
clone_size: many
v_call: TRBV20-1
j_call: TRBJ1-1
cdr3_nt: TGCAGTGCTCTTGGCCAGGGAGCTGAAGCTTTCTTT
cdr3_aa: CSALGQGAEAFF

cdr3_length: 12
d_call: -
clone_size: -
v_call: TRBV12-5
j_call: TRBJ1-5
cdr3_nt: TGTGCTAGCTGCATGGGCAATCAGCCCCAGCATTTT
cdr3_aa: CASCMGNQPQHF

cdr3_length: 13
d_call: -
clone_size: many
v_call: TRBV2
j_call: TRBJ1-2
cdr3_nt: TGTGCCAGCAGTGGACGGACAGTCGAGGGCTACACCTTC
cdr3_aa: CASSGRTVEGYTF

cdr3_length: 11
d_call: -
clone_size: many
v_call: TRBV9
j_call: TRBJ2-2
cdr3_nt: TGTGCCAGCAGTGTAGCCGGGGAGCTGTTTTTT
cdr3_aa: CASSVAGELFF

cdr3_length: 15
d_call: TRBD1
clone_size: few
v_call: TRBV5-4
j_call: TRBJ1-4
cdr3_nt: TGTGCCAGCAGCTTGGGCGGGACAGGGGTTGAAAAACTGTTTTTT
cdr3_aa: CASSLGGTGVEKLFF

cdr3_length: 15
d_call: -
clone_size: many
v_call: TRBV3-1
j_call: TRBJ1-2
cdr3_nt: TGTGCCAGCAGCCAAGAGGTAGGGGAAAAGTATGGCTACACCTTC
cdr3_aa: CASSQEVGEKYGYTF

cdr3_length: 15
d_call: -
clone_size: many
v_call: TRBV7-9
j_call: TRBJ2-2
cdr3_nt: TGTGCCAGCAGCTACCCGGACCGCGACACCGGGGAGCTGTTTTTT
cdr3_aa: CASSYPDRDTGELFF

cdr3_length: 16
d_call: -
clone_size: many
v_call: TRBV21-1
j_call: TRBJ1-5
cdr3_nt: TGTGCCAGCATTGGGGTACAGGTTCGGGGCAATCAGCCCCAGCATTTT
cdr3_aa: CASIGVQVRGNQPQHF

cdr3_length: 20
d_call: TRBD1
clone_size: few
v_call: TRBV28
j_call: TRBJ2-7
cdr3_nt: TGTGCCAGCAGTCTCCTCACAGGAACCGGGACAGGGGGACGCGAGTACGAGCAGTACTTC
cdr3_aa: CASSLLTGTGTGGREYEQYF

cdr3_length: 16
d_call: TRBD1
clone_size: -
v_call: TRBV28
j_call: TRBJ2-7
cdr3_nt: TGTGCCAGCAGTTTATTGGGGACAGGGGGAATCTACGAGCAGTACTTC
cdr3_aa: CASSLLGTGGIYEQYF

cdr3_length: 13
d_call: TRBD1
clone_size: -
v_call: TRBV2
j_call: TRBJ2-7
cdr3_nt: TGTGCCAGCACTTACAGGGGATCCTACGAGCAGTACTTC
cdr3_aa: CASTYRGSYEQYF

cdr3_length: 12
d_call: -
clone_size: many
v_call: TRBV7-2
j_call: TRBJ2-3
cdr3_nt: TGTGCCAGCAGCTTCCCCACAGATACGCAGTATTTT
cdr3_aa: CASSFPTDTQYF

cdr3_length: 14
d_call: -
clone_size: few
v_call: TRBV3-1
j_call: TRBJ2-3
cdr3_nt: TGTGCCAGCAGCCAAGCGAGGGGGTCAGATACGCAGTATTTT
cdr3_aa: CASSQARGSDTQYF

cdr3_length: 14
d_call: -
clone_size: many
v_call: TRBV6-2/TRBV6-3
j_call: TRBJ1-1
cdr3_nt: TGTGCCAGCAGTTACGGGCAGCTGAACACTGAAGCTTTCTTT
cdr3_aa: CASSYGQLNTEAFF

cdr3_length: 19
d_call: TRBD1
clone_size: many
v_call: TRBV6-2/TRBV6-3
j_call: TRBJ1-5
cdr3_nt: TGTGCCAGCACAGGGGCCGCGACAGGGGGCATTTATAGCAATCAGCCCCAGCATTTT
cdr3_aa: CASTGAATGGIYSNQPQHF

cdr3_length: 15
d_call: -
clone_size: -
v_call: TRBV4-2
j_call: TRBJ2-2
cdr3_nt: TGTGCCAGCAGCCGCACACTAGAGGAGATCGGGGAGCTGTTTTTT
cdr3_aa: CASSRTLEEIGELFF

cdr3_length: 15
d_call: -
clone_size: many
v_call: TRBV20-1
j_call: TRBJ1-5
cdr3_nt: TGCAGTGCTAGTTCGGCAGAGAGGAACAATCAGCCCCAGCATTTT
cdr3_aa: CSASSAERNNQPQHF

cdr3_length: 16
d_call: -
clone_size: -
v_call: TRBV5-4
j_call: TRBJ2-3
cdr3_nt: TGTGCCAGCAGTCGGGACTTTCCCATCCTCACAGATACGCAGTATTTT
cdr3_aa: CASSRDFPILTDTQYF

cdr3_length: 13
d_call: -
clone_size: few
v_call: TRBV2
j_call: TRBJ1-1
cdr3_nt: TGTGCCAGGACTAGGTTTGCGAACACTGAAGCTTTCTTT
cdr3_aa: CARTRFANTEAFF

cdr3_length: 16
d_call: TRBD1
clone_size: -
v_call: TRBV7-2
j_call: TRBJ2-3
cdr3_nt: TGTGCCAGCAGCTTTGGCGGAACAGGGGGCACAGATACGCAGTATTTT
cdr3_aa: CASSFGGTGGTDTQYF